The clone carrying this TCR beta chain has a handful of counts. What it binds is not known. One entry per CDR3 protein, called by TCRdb with MiXCR from the PCR reads. This sample has a few hundred thousand distinct CDR3 sequences, with around 23% found just once. This sample was included in a study of molecular identifiers for immune sequencing clone quantification. Study results and caveats: Researchers reportedly could pick up spiked Jurkat TCR RNA from one cell mixed into about a million naive cells. The sizes of highly expanded clones could be underestimated when identical TCR molecules share a barcode.

The authors gated naive CD8 T cells as CD8+CD4-CCR7+CD45RA+ for sorting. The sample consisted of naive CD8+ T cells from blood, with Jurkat cell RNA spiked in. Subset of the sample: FACS-sorted CD8+CD4-CCR7+CD45RA+ naive T cells. The clonotype comes from a human donor in good health. Some libraries in this study had Jurkat cell RNA spiked in.

Written as DNA, the CDR3 is TGCGCCAGCAGCTTCACAGTTTCCTACGAGCAGTACTTC. Amino acids: CASSFTVSYEQYF. This rearrangement joins TRBV5-1 to TRBJ2-7, with no clear D. This CDR3 has 13 amino acids. Germline assignment: CDR1 SGHRS and CDR2 YFSETQ. Trimming took 2 bases from V and 1 from J, leaving 7 bases between them.